Presented here are 17 T cell receptor beta chains from one specimen sequenced in a study of T cell repertoires in cytomegalovirus infection. Their recognized antigens are unknown. TCRdb used MiXCR to reprocess the reads, holding one entry per CDR3 protein. The sample includes some 120,000 distinct CDR3 sequences, more than 30% seen only once; the top ten take about 54%. Sample: CD8+ T cells from cultured PBMCs, taken from culture after CMV antigen stimulation. Source of these receptors: a human donor in good health (CMV status not recorded). Some clones in this sample may be carry-over from other donors' samples.

In this sample, this clonotype turned up a few times. The chain employs TRBV7-9 and TRBJ2-3; D is perhaps TRBD2 (6 bases). The V end was cut by 8 bases, the J end by 4 bases, with 16 bases between. CDR3 length: 14 residues. Per the germline V gene, CDR1 is SEHNR and CDR2 is FQNEAQ (reference sequence). The CDR3 sequence is CASPGGAGSDTQYF. The CDR3 region has the DNA TGTGCCAGCCCCGGCGGGGCTGGCTCAGATACGCAGTATTTT. Based on the CDR3 plus reference TRBV7-9 and TRBJ2-3, the full variable domain is DTGVSQNPRHKITKRGQNVTFRCDPISEHNRLYWYRQTLGQGPEFLTYFQNEAQLEKSRLLSDRFSAERPKGSFSTLEIQRTEQGDSAMYLCASPGGAGSDTQYFGPGTRLTVL.

The chain joins TRBV4-3 to TRBJ1-2, with a weak D call TRBD1 (5 bases). The V end lost 4 bases, the J end lost 2 bases, and 8 bases lay between the germline ends. In germline, CDR1 is LGHNA, CDR2 YSLEER. The CDR3 extends over 13 amino acids. Here the CDR3 DNA reads TGCGCCAGCAGCCCGGGACGGAACTATGGCTACACCTTC. Translation gives CASSPGRNYGYTF.

CDR3 protein: CSARGLLGGETQYF. CDR3 bases: TGCAGTGCACGAGGGCTTTTGGGTGGGGAGACCCAGTACTTC. This chain joins TRBV20-1 and TRBJ2-5, with a tentative D call TRBD2 (5 bases). V gave up 6 bases and J gave up 5 bases, with 19 bases separating them. The CDR3 has 14 amino acids. Looked up from germline, CDR1 is DFQATT and CDR2 is SNEGSKA (reference sequence).

This clonotype was observed a handful of times. This chain uses TRBV27 with TRBJ2-2; 7 nucleotides match TRBD2. This CDR3 is 16 amino acids long. Germline loops: CDR1 MNHEY, CDR2 SMNVEV (reference sequence). The V segment lost 2 bases and the J segment 1 base; nucleotides outside the gene matches: 4. The CDR3 region is CASSLIGTMNTGELFF. The CDR3 nucleotides are TGTGCCAGCAGTTTAATTGGGACTATGAACACCGGGGAGCTGTTTTTT.

This clonotype was counted many times. The rearrangement links TRBV4-1 to TRBJ1-6; D uncertain. This CDR3 region has 16 residues. With 0 bases removed from V and 0 bases from J, the gap between germline ends came to 6 bases. Germline CDR1 MGHRA, CDR2 YSYEKL. The CDR3 DNA follows: TGCGCCAGCAGCCAAGATTTCCGCTCCTATAATTCACCCCTCCACTTT. It yields the protein CASSQDFRSYNSPLHF.

Ten or more counts support this clonotype. The V and J genes are TRBV7-2 and TRBJ2-5; D possibly matches TRBD1 or TRBD2 (5 bases each). CDR1 is SGHTA, CDR2 FQGNSA, per germline. The CDR3 consists of 12 residues. V was cut by 5 bases and J by 5 bases, with 9 bases left in between. CDR3 DNA: TGTGCCAGCAGCCCCGGGGCCGAGACCCAGTACTTC. This gives the protein CASSPGAETQYF.

The genes are TRBV12-3 or TRBV12-4 and TRBJ2-7; no firm D call. The CDR3 covers 13 residues. Between the trimmed V and J ends, which lost 6 bases and 0 bases, there was a span of 9 bases. CDR3 residues: CASRPDGSYEQYF. The CDR3, as DNA: TGTGCCAGCAGACCTGACGGCTCCTACGAGCAGTACTTC.

The chain links TRBV19 to TRBJ1-6, with TRBD1 matching 9 bases. CDR1 is LNHDA and CDR2 is SQIVND in the germline V gene (reference sequence). CDR3 size: 15 residues. With V trimmed by 5 bases and J by 10 bases, 9 bases remained unmatched. The CDR3 region is CASSPGTGRGSPLHF. The CDR3 nucleotides read TGTGCCAGTAGTCCCGGGACAGGGCGCGGGTCACCCCTCCACTTT.

This clonotype was seen many times. V gene TRBV11-2 combines with J gene TRBJ2-1; D not resolved. V was trimmed by 4 bases and J by 10 bases, leaving 14 bases between them. Germline V gene data show CDR1 as SGHAT and CDR2 as FQNNGV. This CDR3 is 13 amino acids long. The CDR3, as DNA: TGTGCCAGCAGCTCCCCCCAGATGCGGGAGCAGTTCTTC. Amino acid sequence: CASSSPQMREQFF.

This clonotype came up a few times. The CDR3 here is CASSLSGGPNQPQHF. DNA for the CDR3: TGTGCCAGCAGCTTATCAGGGGGTCCCAATCAGCCCCAGCATTTT. The chain recombines TRBV5-5 with TRBJ1-5; 7 bases align to TRBD1. The CDR3 has 15 residues. J was trimmed by 3 bases and V by 2 bases; bases with no gene match: 5. Germline V gene data show CDR1 as SGHKS and CDR2 as YYEKEE (reference sequence).

Ten or more counts support this clonotype. CDR3 nucleotide sequence: TGTGCCAGCAGCTTAACAGGGGGACTTAGTCCTGAAGCTTTCTTT. Protein product: CASSLTGGLSPEAFF. The genes are TRBV7-9 and TRBJ1-1; TRBD1 aligns across 8 bases. This CDR3 has 15 amino acids. The V gene's germline CDR1 is SEHNR and CDR2 FQNEAQ (reference sequence). With V trimmed by 2 bases and J by 6 bases, 8 bases remained unmatched.

This clonotype was picked up many times. This chain links TRBV7-9 with TRBJ2-1, with D tentatively TRBD1 (6 bases). Germline V gene data show CDR1 as SEHNR and CDR2 as FQNEAQ (reference sequence). The germline V and J ends were trimmed by 4 bases and 2 bases, with 18 bases remaining between them. The CDR3 sequence is 17 residues long. The CDR3 coding sequence is TGTGCCAGCAGCTCACCGTACAGGGTAGGGACCTACAATGAGCAGTTCTTC. Translating gives CASSSPYRVGTYNEQFF.

This clonotype appeared many times. The gene calls are TRBV7-3 and TRBJ2-3; possible D gene TRBD2, 6 bases. The CDR3 sequence is 15 residues long. Germline CDR1 SGHTA, CDR2 FQGTGA. The V end was cut by 2 bases, the J end by 3 bases, with 12 bases between. CDR3 region: CASSLGTGATDTQYF. CDR3 DNA sequence: TGTGCCAGCAGCTTAGGGACTGGGGCGACAGATACGCAGTATTTT.

The CDR3 coding sequence is TGCGCCAGCAGCCAAGAACCTACAGGGATGGGATACGAGCAGTACTTC. Translating gives CASSQEPTGMGYEQYF. The chain is built from TRBV4-1 and TRBJ2-7, with D possibly TRBD1 on 6 matching bases. V lost 0 bases, J lost 4 bases, and 16 bases lay in between. The CDR3 sequence is 16 residues long. The germline V gene has CDR1 MGHRA and CDR2 YSYEKL.

V and J are TRBV7-2 and TRBJ2-2; 9 bases agree with TRBD2. The CDR3 length is 18 residues. Germline CDR1 reads SGHTA; CDR2 reads FQGNSA. The ends lost 5 bases at V and 7 bases at J; junction bases unmatched: 17. CDR3 residues: CASSPSRSAGGQIGELFF. In DNA, the CDR3 is TGTGCCAGCAGCCCCTCCCGGTCCGCGGGGGGGCAAATCGGGGAGCTGTTTTTT.

There are a few counts of this clonotype. The chain joins TRBV6-2 or TRBV6-3 to TRBJ2-7, with a possible D match to TRBD1 (6 bases). The CDR3 length is 15 residues. V lost 5 bases and J lost 5, with 19 bases in between. Germline V CDR1 and CDR2: MNHEY, SVGEGT. This chain's CDR3 is CASSLGQNPSDEQYF. In DNA, the CDR3 is TGTGCCAGCAGTCTTGGACAGAACCCCTCGGACGAGCAGTACTTC.

Comment on this clonotype: At one boundary the junction diverges from the germline segment, which might be a read error. The CDR3 loop reads CASSGYRDRDKGLSYNELF. CDR3 in DNA: TGTGCCAGCAGCGGATACCGGGACAGGGATAAGGGCCTCTCCTACAATGAGCTCTTC. The V gene is TRBV7-6, the J gene TRBJ2-1; 9 bases are shared with TRBD1. The CDR3 has 19 amino acids. Germline values: CDR1 SGHVS, CDR2 FNYEAQ. Using reference TRBV7-6 and TRBJ2-1 for the parts outside the CDR3, the full variable domain is GAGVSQSPRYKVTKRGQDVALRCDPISGHVSLYWYRQALGQGPEFLTYFNYEAQQDKSGLPNDRFSAERPEGSISTLTIQRTEQRDSAMYRCASSGYRDRDKGLSYNELFGPGTRLTVL.